What follows are 26 T cell receptor beta chains derived from one specimen sequenced in a study of human T cells and chemical hapten exposure. The time point is: patch test 3, about 24 weeks after DPC sensitization. The treatment here: therapeutic diphenylcyclopropenone sensitization with weekly scalp DPC. TCRdb ran MiXCR on the RACE reads and lists one entry per CDR3 protein. The sample comprises over 70,000 distinct CDR3 sequences, about a tenth of which are singletons, and about 1% rests with the top ten. The source was whole blood, collected in connection with sensitization to the hapten diphenylcyclopropenone (DPC). The receptors were sampled from a woman under 40 with alopecia areata. Some clones in this sample may be carry-over from other donors' samples.

This clonotype was observed many times. The chain couples TRBV27 to TRBJ2-3; D remains ambiguous. The germline V gene encodes CDR1 MNHEY and CDR2 SMNVEV (reference sequence). The CDR3 has 16 residues. The V gene lost 0 bases and the J gene lost 0 bases, with 10 bases spanning the gap. The CDR3 DNA reads TGTGCCAGCAGTTTATCGGTAGGCACTAGCACAGATACGCAGTATTTT. Translating gives CASSLSVGTSTDTQYF.

This clonotype was seen ten or more times. V is TRBV3-1 and J is TRBJ1-1, with TRBD1 as a possible D gene (5 bases). V lost 2 bases and J 4 bases, leaving 11 bases between the germline ends. This CDR3 has 14 residues. The germline gives CDR1 LGHDT, CDR2 YNNKEL (reference sequence). Here the CDR3 DNA reads TGTGCCAGCAGCCAATGGGGCCTGGGCACTGAAGCTTTCTTT. Translation: CASSQWGLGTEAFF.

This clonotype was found many times. The CDR3 region is CASSFGQINEKLFF. The CDR3, as DNA: TGTGCCAGCAGCTTCGGACAGATTAATGAAAAACTGTTTTTT. The genes are TRBV5-5 and TRBJ1-4, with D possibly being TRBD1 (6 bases). CDR1 SGHKS and CDR2 YYEKEE come from the germline V gene (reference sequence). The CDR3 totals 14 residues. V dropped 2 bases and J dropped 4 bases, with 9 bases sitting between them.

This clonotype came up a few times. The chain is built from TRBV29-1 and TRBJ1-1; D is perhaps TRBD1 (5 bases). The CDR3 extends over 13 amino acids. The V end lost 7 bases, the J end lost 0 bases, and 12 bases lay between the germline ends. CDR1 is SQVTM, CDR2 ANQGSEA, per germline. The CDR3 bases are TGCAGCGCAAGACAGTTCATGAACACTGAAGCTTTCTTT. This encodes CSARQFMNTEAFF. Full variable domain (remainder filled in from reference TRBV29-1 and TRBJ1-1): SAVISQKPSRDICQRGTSLTIQCQVDSQVTMMFWYRQQPGQSLTLIATANQGSEATYESGFVIDKFPISRPNLTFSTLTVSNMSPEDSSIYLCSARQFMNTEAFFGQGTRLTVV.

This clonotype was detected many times. The chain carries TRBV7-9 and TRBJ1-1; D remains ambiguous. With 5 bases removed from V and 1 base from J, the gap between germline ends came to 5 bases. This CDR3 has 12 residues. From germline, CDR1 is SEHNR and CDR2 FQNEAQ (reference sequence). This CDR3 is CASSAGNTEAFF. Here the CDR3 DNA reads TGTGCCAGCAGCGCGGGGAACACTGAAGCTTTCTTT.

There are many counts of this clonotype. This chain connects TRBV6-5 to TRBJ2-1; no clear D. Germline assignment: CDR1 MNHEY and CDR2 SVGAGI. V lost 0 bases and J 4 bases, leaving 10 bases between the germline ends. There are 15 residues in the CDR3. CDR3 in amino acids: CASSYSPSGYNEQFF. The DNA of the CDR3 is TGTGCCAGCAGTTACTCGCCTAGTGGGTACAATGAGCAGTTCTTC.

This clonotype has a count of ten or more. The chain carries TRBV28 and TRBJ2-7; D not resolved. Trimming removed 2 bases from V and 4 bases from J, with 6 bases in between. The germline V gene has CDR1 MDHEN and CDR2 SYDVKM. The CDR3 has 12 residues. The CDR3 reads CASSLVGYEQYF. CDR3 in DNA: TGTGCCAGCAGTTTAGTTGGTTACGAGCAGTACTTC.

The chain couples TRBV5-1 to TRBJ2-7, with 9 bases identical to TRBD1. Unmatched junction bases numbered 4, after V lost 3 bases and J lost 3 bases. CDR1 and CDR2 from the germline V gene are SGHRS and YFSETQ. This CDR3 contains 14 residues. The CDR3 loop reads CASSYRTGDYEQYV. The DNA for the CDR3 is TGCGCCAGCAGCTACCGGACAGGGGACTACGAGCAGTACGTC.

This clonotype was detected many times. The rearrangement links TRBV28 to TRBJ1-5, with no clear D. Germline V gene lookup returns CDR1 MDHEN and CDR2 SYDVKM. V lost 3 bases and J lost 3, with 0 bases in between. The CDR3 extends over 11 amino acids. The chain's CDR3 is CASSFNQPQHF. CDR3 in DNA: TGTGCCAGCAGTTTCAATCAGCCCCAGCATTTT.

There are many counts of this clonotype. CDR3 bases: TGTGCCAGCAGTAGCAGGGCTAGGGGGGGAGATACGCAGTATTTT. Translating it yields CASSSRARGGDTQYF. The chain employs TRBV6-5 and TRBJ2-3; D is possibly TRBD2 (7 bases). Germline CDR1 and CDR2: MNHEY and SVGAGI. The CDR3 has 15 residues. The V and J ends lost 5 bases and 5 bases respectively, with 17 bases between them.

This clonotype has a count of ten or more. The chain combines TRBV12-3 or TRBV12-4 with TRBJ1-3; possibly TRBD1 for D (6 bases). The CDR3 runs 13 residues. The ends were cut back, 6 bases at V and 5 bases at J, with 11 bases in the middle. CDR3 region: CASRDSGRNTIYF. DNA for the CDR3: TGTGCCAGCAGGGACAGTGGAAGAAACACCATATATTTT.

This clonotype was counted at least ten times. The genes are TRBV4-2 and TRBJ2-5; TRBD2 might be the D (5 bases). With 3 bases removed from V and 3 bases from J, the gap between germline ends came to 11 bases. Germline CDR1 is LGHNA and CDR2 is YNFKEQ. CDR3 length: 14 residues. The CDR3 nucleotides are TGTGCCAGCAGCCAGGTGTGGGGAGAAGAGACCCAGTACTTC. It specifies CASSQVWGEETQYF.

This clonotype was detected only a few times. The chain couples TRBV11-3 to TRBJ1-6; 8 nucleotides align to TRBD1. The CDR3 runs to 21 residues. From germline, CDR1 is SGHNT and CDR2 YENEEA. Germline trimming cut 2 bases from V and 6 bases from J; bases unmatched to any gene: 21. This chain's CDR3 is CASSLPRLDRDGSGGNSPLHF. The CDR3 coding sequence is TGTGCCAGCAGCTTACCGAGATTGGACAGGGATGGTTCTGGGGGTAATTCACCCCTCCACTTT.

There are a few counts of this clonotype. One end of the junction fails to match germline, which may point to a read error. The chain has TRBV18 and TRBJ2-1; weak D call: TRBD1 (5 bases). Per the germline V gene, CDR1 is KGHSH and CDR2 is LQKENI. The CDR3 runs 16 residues. The DNA for the CDR3 is TGTACCAGCTCACCGGCGACGGCGGTATCCTACAGGGAGCAGTTCTTC. It encodes CTSSPATAVSYREQFF.

This clonotype was seen ten or more times. The V call is TRBV20-1, the J call TRBJ1-1; 8 bases are shared with TRBD1. Losses at the gene ends were 0 bases for V and 3 bases for J; bases not matched to a gene: 3. This CDR3 contains 14 residues. The germline gives CDR1 DFQATT, CDR2 SNEGSKA (reference sequence). CDR3 sequence (DNA): TGCAGTGCTAGAGACCCGACAGGGGACACTGAAGCTTTCTTT. This encodes CSARDPTGDTEAFF.

This clonotype was observed a few times. This chain connects TRBV20-1 to TRBJ1-5; D remains ambiguous. The CDR3 is made up of 12 amino acids. Germline loops: CDR1 DFQATT, CDR2 SNEGSKA (reference sequence). The V and J ends lost 3 bases and 3 bases respectively, with 6 bases between them. CDR3: CSARLTNQPQHF. DNA for the CDR3: TGCAGTGCTAGGTTAACCAATCAGCCCCAGCATTTT.

The sample holds a few counts of this clonotype. V is TRBV10-2 and J is TRBJ1-6, with 7 bases fitting TRBD1. There are 14 residues in the CDR3. The J segment lost 7 bases and the V segment lost 0 bases, leaving 0 bases of the junction unmatched. Per the germline V gene, CDR1 is WSHSY and CDR2 is SAAADI. The CDR3 is CASSESGQNSPLHF. CDR3 DNA sequence: TGCGCCAGCAGTGAGTCGGGACAGAATTCACCCCTCCACTTT.

This clonotype showed up many times. The CDR3, as DNA: TGTGCCAGCAGCTTAGCGATGGCCGGGGCTGGGGCCAACGTCCTGACTTTC. It specifies CASSLAMAGAGANVLTF. The chain links TRBV7-6 to TRBJ2-6, with D possibly being TRBD2 (5 bases). Per germline, CDR1 SGHVS and CDR2 FNYEAQ. This CDR3 is 17 amino acids long. V gave up 0 bases and J gave up 2 bases, with 11 bases separating them.

In this sample, this clonotype turned up a few times. The chain recombines TRBV15 with TRBJ1-6; D remains unclear. CDR3 length: 15 amino acids. Germline V CDR1 and CDR2: LNHNV, YYDKDF (reference sequence). V dropped 5 bases and J dropped 0 bases, with 8 bases sitting between them. The CDR3 DNA is TGTGCCACCAGCGAACAGAGCTCCTATAATTCACCCCTCCACTTT. Translation: CATSEQSSYNSPLHF.

There are many counts of this clonotype. The CDR3 DNA is TGTGCCAGCAGTTTCTCCCTATCGAGATATGGCTACACCTTC. Encoded protein: CASSFSLSRYGYTF. The chain has TRBV12-3 or TRBV12-4 and TRBJ1-2; D unresolved. V was clipped by 3 bases and J by 5 bases, with 13 bases between them. This CDR3 comprises 14 residues.

This clonotype has a count of ten or more. V usage is TRBV4-3 and J usage is TRBJ2-1, with a possible D match to TRBD1 (5 bases). The V gene lost 4 bases and the J gene lost 8 bases, with 12 bases spanning the gap. The CDR3 sequence is 13 residues long. The germline V gene encodes CDR1 LGHNA and CDR2 YSLEER. CDR3 in DNA: TGCGCCAGCAGCCGGCAGGAAGGGGATGAGCAGTTCTTC. It yields the protein CASSRQEGDEQFF.

This clonotype was recorded at least ten times. The chain couples TRBV20-1 to TRBJ2-1, with TRBD2 identical over 8 bases. Germline CDR1 and CDR2: DFQATT and SNEGSKA (reference sequence). The V segment lost 8 bases and the J segment 7 bases; nucleotides outside the gene matches: 10. There are 13 residues in the CDR3. The chain's CDR3 is CSSIAGFSNEQFF. In nucleotides, the CDR3 is TGCAGTTCCATAGCGGGATTTAGTAATGAGCAGTTCTTC.

In this sample, this clonotype turned up many times. The chain carries TRBV20-1 and TRBJ2-1, with 9 positions matching TRBD2. The CDR3 sequence is 14 residues long. Germline CDR1 reads DFQATT; CDR2 reads SNEGSKA (reference sequence). J gave up 9 bases and V 5 bases, and 11 bases lay outside the gene matches. The CDR3 DNA reads as TGCAGTGCTTACCTAGCGGGAATAGTCGGTGAGCAGTTCTTC. Residues: CSAYLAGIVGEQFF.

This clonotype was observed a few times. CDR3 nucleotide sequence: TGTGCCAGCAGGGCGGTACGACAGTCTAATGAAAAACTGTTTTTT. Translated: CASRAVRQSNEKLFF. V gene TRBV6-5 combines with J gene TRBJ1-4; the D gene is possibly TRBD1 (5 bases). Germline values: CDR1 MNHEY, CDR2 SVGAGI. The CDR3 spans 15 residues. V lost 6 bases to trimming and J lost 3 bases, with 14 bases between them.

This clonotype showed up many times. The V call is TRBV20-1, the J call TRBJ1-2, with 8 nucleotides matching TRBD1. The length of the CDR3 is 13 residues. The germline V gene has CDR1 DFQATT and CDR2 SNEGSKA (reference sequence). V gave up 3 bases and J gave up 4 bases; unmatched junction bases: 4. The CDR3 sequence is CSASSGGRYGYTF. CDR3 DNA sequence: TGCAGTGCTAGCTCAGGGGGCCGCTATGGCTACACCTTC.

The genes are TRBV7-6 and TRBJ2-3; TRBD2 aligns across 12 bases. Germline loops: CDR1 SGHVS, CDR2 FNYEAQ. This CDR3 is 16 amino acids long. The V and J ends lost 5 bases and 8 bases, in that order; junction bases with no gene match: 11. The CDR3 is CASSPRLAGVQGTQYF. DNA of the CDR3: TGTGCCAGCAGCCCGAGACTAGCGGGGGTCCAGGGTACGCAGTATTTT. The variable domain in full, completed from reference TRBV7-6 and TRBJ2-3, reads GAGVSQSPRYKVTKRGQDVALRCDPISGHVSLYWYRQALGQGPEFLTYFNYEAQQDKSGLPNDRFSAERPEGSISTLTIQRTEQRDSAMYRCASSPRLAGVQGTQYFGPGTRLTVL.